A single sample gave rise to the 16 T cell receptor beta chains below, sequenced in a study of cytomegalovirus exposure and HLA in healthy donors. It was with 60 Vbeta and 13 Jbeta primers that the PCR ran. TCRdb's table, derived via immunoSEQ multiplex PCR, lists solely in-frame clones and lacks some. The table includes 100,000 to 150,000 clones, approximately 75% detected once. Sequenced sample: PBMCs. The origin of the receptors is a woman between 50 and 59 years old in good health and CMV-seronegative.

The DNA of the CDR3 is TGTGCCAGCAGCCCAGGGACTAGCGGGAGGTGGGAGCAGTACTTC. Amino acids: CASSPGTSGRWEQYF. This rearrangement joins TRBV7-6 to TRBJ2-7; 15 positions match TRBD2. Looked up from germline, CDR1 is SGHVS and CDR2 is FNYEAQ. V lost 5 bases and J lost 7; bases outside the gene matches: 6. The CDR3 has 15 amino acids.

The chain is built from TRBV11-2 and TRBJ2-1; 10 bases align to TRBD2. Germline values: CDR1 SGHAT, CDR2 FQNNGV. Trimming at V came to 2 bases and at J to 2 bases, leaving 0 bases not matched to a gene. CDR3 length: 15 residues. The CDR3: CASSLSGRAYNEQFF. The CDR3 coding sequence is TGTGCCAGCAGCTTAAGCGGGAGGGCCTACAATGAGCAGTTCTTC.

This clone has just a few counts. The rearrangement links TRBV21-1 to TRBJ2-3; TRBD1, the table's D call, lacks a check against the DNA. TRBV21-1 is a known pseudogene. The CDR3 has 19 residues. Here the CDR3 reads CASTTKQGPIFIPTDTQYF. As DNA, the CDR3 is TGTGCCAGCACCACTAAACAGGGACCCATCTTTATACCCACAGATACGCAGTATTTT.

This chain connects TRBV28 to TRBJ2-5; 8 bases agree with TRBD1. CDR3 length equals 13 residues. Germline-derived CDR1 and CDR2 are MDHEN and SYDVKM. Trimming took 7 bases from V and 4 from J; bases not matched to a gene: 5. The CDR3 loop reads CASKAGGGETQYF. CDR3 bases: TGTGCCAGCAAAGCAGGGGGCGGAGAGACCCAGTACTTC.

The chain joins TRBV21-1 to TRBJ2-1; TRBD2 is the table's D call, not checked against the DNA. TRBV21-1 is noted as a pseudogene. This CDR3 has 13 residues. This chain's CDR3 is CASRTSGIYEQFF. DNA for the CDR3: TGTGCCAGCAGGACTAGCGGGATCTATGAGCAGTTCTTC.

V usage is TRBV6-4 and J usage is TRBJ2-3; a weak D match, TRBD2 (5 bases). Germline loops: CDR1 MRHNA, CDR2 SNTAGT. This CDR3 contains 13 residues. V was shortened by 3 bases and J by 4 bases, with 8 bases between the two germline ends. CDR3 coding DNA: TGTGCCAGCAGTGAAGGGAGTGCAGATACGCAGTATTTT. Protein: CASSEGSADTQYF.

The chain carries TRBV6-1 and TRBJ2-3, with TRBD2 identical over 7 bases. Germline CDR1 and CDR2: MNHNS and SASEGT. V was clipped by 0 bases and J by 4 bases; unmatched bases: 7. This CDR3 has 16 amino acids. The CDR3 DNA reads as TGTGCCAGCAGTGAAGCGGGAGGGGTCGGCGCAGATACGCAGTATTTT. This codes for CASSEAGGVGADTQYF.

The CDR3 nucleotides read TGCGCCAGCAGCCGGGACAGGGCAGACATTCAGTACTTC. Protein product: CASSRDRADIQYF. The chain has TRBV4-3 and TRBJ2-4, with 9 nucleotides matching TRBD1. Germline trimming cut 4 bases from V and 8 bases from J; bases unmatched to any gene: 3. CDR1 is LGHNA and CDR2 is YSLEER in the germline V gene. CDR3 length: 13 residues.

The sample holds one count of this clone. The chain employs TRBV21-1 and TRBJ1-2; the table's D call of TRBD1 was not tested on the DNA. TRBV21-1 is assigned pseudogene status. CDR3 length: 17 amino acids. This chain's CDR3 is CASSKKGSQGFGYGYTF. The CDR3 DNA reads TGTGCCAGCAGCAAAAAGGGCTCACAGGGATTTGGTTATGGCTACACCTTC.

This chain uses TRBV2 with TRBJ1-2; 11 bases fit TRBD1. Germline V gives CDR1 SNHLY, CDR2 FYNNEI. The CDR3 is 16 residues long. J was trimmed by 5 bases and V by 3 bases; bases with no gene match: 8. The CDR3 here is CASSEGKGTGGYGYTF. The CDR3 bases are TGTGCCAGCAGTGAGGGGAAGGGGACAGGGGGGTATGGCTACACCTTC.

The sample holds one count of this clone. The chain recombines TRBV2 with TRBJ2-7; maybe TRBD1 (5 bases). Germline V gives CDR1 SNHLY, CDR2 FYNNEI. V lost 7 bases and J lost 2, with 18 bases in between. The CDR3 loop spans 15 amino acids. The CDR3: CASMVLPGQTYEQYF. Written as DNA, the CDR3 is TGTGCCAGCATGGTACTACCAGGGCAGACCTACGAGCAGTACTTC.

This chain links TRBV14 with TRBJ2-2; a weak D match, TRBD2 (5 bases). Trimming shortened V by 3 bases and J by 8 bases, and 13 bases separated the two germline ends. The germline V gene encodes CDR1 SGHDN and CDR2 FVKESK. This CDR3 comprises 14 residues. The CDR3 bases are TGTGCCAGCAGCCACGGACTCCGAACGGGGGAGCTGTTTTTT. Translation: CASSHGLRTGELFF.

This clone was counted only a few times. The chain recombines TRBV19 with TRBJ2-7; 10 positions match TRBD2. The junction had 6 bases not matched to a gene; V was cut back by 3 bases and J by 4 bases. The length of the CDR3 is 15 residues. CDR1 is LNHDA, CDR2 SQIVND, per germline (reference sequence). CDR3 nucleotide sequence: TGTGCCAGTAGTATTCAGCCTAGCGGGAGTTACGAGCAGTACTTC. This codes for CASSIQPSGSYEQYF.

The chain is built from TRBV28 and TRBJ1-5; TRBD1 agrees at 9 bases. Trimming cost V 6 bases and J 1 base; bases outside gene matches: 7. CDR1 and CDR2 (germline): MDHEN, SYDVKM. The CDR3 length is 16 residues. The CDR3 DNA is TGTGCCAGCAGCTATATAGACAGGGGGAGCAATCAGCCCCAGCATTTT. This translates into CASSYIDRGSNQPQHF.

This clone was seen once. The V call is TRBV7-9, the J call TRBJ2-5; tentatively, D is TRBD2 (5 bases). V was shortened by 4 bases and J by 9 bases, with 18 bases between the two germline ends. CDR1 and CDR2 (germline): SEHNR, FQNEAQ (reference sequence). The CDR3 spans 14 residues. The CDR3 DNA reads as TGTGCCAGCAGCTCAGAGGGTTCTTTTGGGGCCCAGTACTTC. Amino acid sequence: CASSSEGSFGAQYF.

This chain uses TRBV14 with TRBJ1-2, with D uncertain. The CDR3 is 13 amino acids. Germline-derived CDR1 and CDR2 are SGHDN and FVKESK. The V and J ends lost 0 bases and 4 bases respectively, with 6 bases between them. The CDR3 DNA is TGTGCCAGCAGCCAAGACACTTTCTATGGCTACACCTTC. Its protein is CASSQDTFYGYTF.